The 20 T cell receptor beta chains listed next were all sequenced from one sample in a study of graft-versus-host responses after intestinal transplantation. Libraries were prepared by immunoSEQ multiplex PCR; TCRdb keeps only in-frame clonotypes and omits some of them. The profile shows approximately 94,000 clones, about 88% of them singletons. For these receptors, no antigen is known. The material was unstimulated CD4+ T cells sorted from spleen or lymph node cells, obtained before transplant. The receptors originated from a human donor who was the organ donor for an intestinal transplant.

The chain joins TRBV2 to TRBJ2-3; 9 nucleotides agree with TRBD2. There are 17 residues in the CDR3. Germline CDR1 is SNHLY and CDR2 is FYNNEI. V was pared by 0 bases and J by 2 bases, with 6 bases of the junction left unmatched. The CDR3 reads CASSEADSGGYTDTQYF. The CDR3 bases are TGTGCCAGCAGTGAAGCGGATAGCGGGGGATACACAGATACGCAGTATTTT.

The chain carries TRBV19 and TRBJ1-5; perhaps TRBD1 as D (5 bases). Trimming left V 6 bases short and J 2 bases short, with 14 bases between. The CDR3 runs to 15 residues. Germline CDR1 and CDR2: LNHDA and SQIVND (reference sequence). The CDR3: CASSTSGFGNQPQHF. DNA for the CDR3: TGTGCCAGTAGCACGTCAGGGTTCGGCAATCAGCCCCAGCATTTT.

The gene calls are TRBV19 and TRBJ1-1; D might be TRBD1 (5 bases). Germline V gives CDR1 LNHDA, CDR2 SQIVND (reference sequence). Trimming removed 8 bases at V and 6 bases at J, with 19 bases between. This CDR3 is built from 14 residues. CDR3 protein: CASGRDPGKAEAFF. DNA of the CDR3: TGTGCCAGTGGAAGGGACCCCGGCAAGGCTGAAGCTTTCTTT.

The chain joins TRBV5-1 to TRBJ2-7; D is unresolved. The CDR3 runs 14 residues. CDR1 and CDR2 from the germline V gene are SGHRS and YFSETQ. V lost 9 bases and J lost 2, with 18 bases in between. As DNA, the CDR3 is TGCGCCAACCGCCTTAATGCCCTTACCTACGAGCAGTACTTC. Amino acids: CANRLNALTYEQYF.

J is TRBJ2-7 and V is TRBV28, with 9 nucleotides matching TRBD2. Trimming cost V 4 bases and J 0 bases; bases outside gene matches: 10. The CDR3 runs to 17 residues. Germline-derived CDR1 and CDR2 are MDHEN and SYDVKM. CDR3 sequence: CASSSAGGRWHSYEQYF. The CDR3 nucleotides are TGTGCCAGCAGTTCCGCGGGGGGGCGCTGGCACTCCTACGAGCAGTACTTC.

The chain has TRBV7-2 and TRBJ2-1; TRBD2 matches 15 bases. The ends lost 5 bases at V and 0 bases at J; junction bases unmatched: 8. The germline V gene has CDR1 SGHTA and CDR2 FQGNSA. CDR3 length: 19 amino acids. CDR3 sequence reads: CASSPLGLAGGNSYNEQFF. CDR3 bases: TGTGCCAGCAGCCCCCTGGGACTAGCGGGGGGCAACTCCTACAATGAGCAGTTCTTC.

Comments on this clone: At one end the junction does not follow the germline gene, possibly because of a read error. This rearrangement joins TRBV6-1 to TRBJ1-2; D not resolved. Per the germline V gene, CDR1 is MNHNS and CDR2 is SASEGT. CDR3 length: 12 residues. The CDR3 reads CASSGWEFGHTF. CDR3 nucleotides: TGTGCCAGCAGTGGATGGGAGTTTGGCCACACCTTC.

The chain uses TRBV30 and TRBJ2-5, with TRBD2 matching 9 bases. Germline CDR1 GTSNPN, CDR2 SVGIG (reference sequence). This CDR3 spans 15 amino acids. V was pared by 2 bases and J by 4 bases, with 8 bases of the junction left unmatched. CDR3 region: CAWSSGGYVAETQYF. For the CDR3, the DNA is TGTGCCTGGAGTAGCGGGGGGTATGTAGCAGAGACCCAGTACTTC.

This rearrangement joins TRBV2 to TRBJ1-2; D remains ambiguous. The V end was cut by 2 bases, the J end by 4 bases, with 20 bases between. Germline V lookup: CDR1 SNHLY, CDR2 FYNNEI. CDR3 length equals 17 residues. The CDR3 is CASSERSGQASFYGYTF. The CDR3 DNA follows: TGTGCCAGCAGTGAAAGGTCTGGGCAGGCCTCCTTCTATGGCTACACCTTC.

The chain couples TRBV6-5 to TRBJ1-6; no firm D call. The CDR3 consists of 14 residues. Germline CDR1 is MNHEY and CDR2 is SVGAGI. Trimming pared 6 bases from V and 7 bases from J, leaving 13 bases between. CDR3 in DNA: TGTGCCAGCAGGCGGGAGGACGGAAATTCACCCCTCCACTTT. Protein: CASRREDGNSPLHF.

The V gene is TRBV30, the J gene TRBJ1-2; D remains ambiguous. Trimming pared 1 base from V and 4 bases from J, leaving 10 bases between. The length of the CDR3 is 13 residues. Germline assignment: CDR1 GTSNPN and CDR2 SVGIG (reference sequence). This CDR3 reads CAWSAGRGYGYTF. The CDR3 coding sequence is TGTGCCTGGAGTGCTGGCCGTGGCTATGGCTACACCTTC. Drawing the rest from reference TRBV30 and TRBJ1-2, the complete variable domain is SQTIHQWPATLVQPVGSPLSLECTVEGTSNPNLYWYRQAAGRGLQLLFYSVGIGQISSEVPQNLSASRPQDRQFILSSKKLLLSDSGFYLCAWSAGRGYGYTFGSGTRLTVV.

The chain recombines TRBV2 with TRBJ1-2; D is perhaps TRBD1 (6 bases). The CDR3 runs 13 residues. The V and J ends lost 8 bases and 3 bases respectively, with 13 bases between them. The V gene's germline CDR1 is SNHLY and CDR2 FYNNEI. CDR3 sequence: CASDFRGDYGYTF. The CDR3 DNA sequence: TGTGCCAGCGATTTCAGGGGTGACTATGGCTACACCTTC.

V gene TRBV10-1 combines with J gene TRBJ2-3; the D is unclear. Germline CDR1 reads WNHNN; CDR2 reads SYGVQD (reference sequence). CDR3 size: 13 residues. V dropped 7 bases and J dropped 4 bases, with 12 bases sitting between them. The CDR3 DNA reads as TGCGCCAGCACCTGGACCGCCGCAGATACGCAGTATTTT. Translation: CASTWTAADTQYF.

This clone was seen a few times. J is TRBJ2-4 and V is TRBV21-1. TRBV21-1 is a pseudogene locus. CDR3 size: 15 residues. The CDR3 DNA sequence: TGTGCCAGCAGCGCCTCCCTGGGAGCCAAAAACATTCAGTACTTC. Translated, it gives CASSASLGAKNIQYF.

The chain recombines TRBV5-6 with TRBJ1-2, with a tentative D call TRBD1 (5 bases). The CDR3 has 15 amino acids. Germline CDR1 and CDR2: SGHDT and YYEEEE. The V gene lost 0 bases and the J gene lost 6 bases, with 15 bases spanning the gap. Here the CDR3 reads CASSLARTTVNGYTF. Written as DNA, the CDR3 is TGTGCCAGCAGCTTGGCCCGGACAACCGTGAATGGCTACACCTTC.

Only one count was recorded for this clone. The chain recombines TRBV5-1 with TRBJ2-1; 8 nucleotides line up with TRBD2. Germline V gene data show CDR1 as SGHRS and CDR2 as YFSETQ. With 3 bases clipped from V and 2 bases from J, the junction kept 10 bases outside the gene matches. This CDR3 is 17 amino acids long. The CDR3 bases are TGCGCCAGCAGCTGGACTCCTAGCGGGCCCGCCTACAATGAGCAGTTCTTC. Amino acid sequence: CASSWTPSGPAYNEQFF.

The CDR3 sequence: CASSQTRGSGELFF. CDR3 DNA sequence: TGTGCCAGCAGTCAGACAAGGGGGTCCGGGGAGCTGTTTTTT. V gene TRBV6-1 combines with J gene TRBJ2-2, with a tentative D call TRBD1 (6 bases). Germline V gene data show CDR1 as MNHNS and CDR2 as SASEGT. The CDR3 has 14 amino acids. Trimming pared 5 bases from V and 6 bases from J, leaving 13 bases between.

This clone appeared a single time. V gene TRBV6-5 combines with J gene TRBJ2-1; D gene unclear. Per the germline V gene, CDR1 is MNHEY and CDR2 is SVGAGI. Trimming shortened V by 7 bases and J by 1 base, and 14 bases separated the two germline ends. This CDR3 region has 15 residues. CDR3 sequence: CASNPDIFSYNEQFF. The CDR3 nucleotides read TGTGCCAGCAATCCCGACATCTTTTCCTACAATGAGCAGTTCTTC.

This chain links TRBV19 with TRBJ2-1, with unresolved D. Germline V gives CDR1 LNHDA, CDR2 SQIVND (reference sequence). The CDR3 contains 16 residues. Trimming pared 5 bases from V and 7 bases from J, leaving 21 bases between. The CDR3 DNA reads as TGTGCCAGTAGTCGGAGAGGCCCCCCTCTAGGGAATGAGCAGTTCTTC. It yields the protein CASSRRGPPLGNEQFF.

The chain carries TRBV2 and TRBJ2-7; no clear D gene. Trimming stripped 4 bases from V and 1 base from J, with 14 bases between. The germline CDR1 and CDR2 sequences are SNHLY and FYNNEI. The CDR3 contains 15 residues. The CDR3 region has the DNA TGTGCCAGCAGTGCAATCAGCGTAACGTCCTACGAGCAGTACTTC. This gives the protein CASSAISVTSYEQYF.